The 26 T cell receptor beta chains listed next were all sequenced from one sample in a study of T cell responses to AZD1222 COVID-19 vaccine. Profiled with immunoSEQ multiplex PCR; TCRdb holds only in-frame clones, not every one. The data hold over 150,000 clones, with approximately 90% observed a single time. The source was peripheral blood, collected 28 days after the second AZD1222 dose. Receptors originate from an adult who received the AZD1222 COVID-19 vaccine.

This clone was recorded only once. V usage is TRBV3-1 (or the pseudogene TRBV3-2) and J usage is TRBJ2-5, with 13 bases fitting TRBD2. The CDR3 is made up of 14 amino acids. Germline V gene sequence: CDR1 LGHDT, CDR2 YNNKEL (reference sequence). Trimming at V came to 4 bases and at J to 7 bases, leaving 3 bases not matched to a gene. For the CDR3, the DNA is TGTGCCAGCAGCCGACTAGCGGGGGGTTGGACCCAGTACTTC. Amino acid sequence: CASSRLAGGWTQYF.

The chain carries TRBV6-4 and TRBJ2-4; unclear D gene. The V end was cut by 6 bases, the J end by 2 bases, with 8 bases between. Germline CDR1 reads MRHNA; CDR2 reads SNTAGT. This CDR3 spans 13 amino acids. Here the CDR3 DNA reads TGTGCCAGCAGGGCCCTCTCCAAAAACATTCAGTACTTC. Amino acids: CASRALSKNIQYF.

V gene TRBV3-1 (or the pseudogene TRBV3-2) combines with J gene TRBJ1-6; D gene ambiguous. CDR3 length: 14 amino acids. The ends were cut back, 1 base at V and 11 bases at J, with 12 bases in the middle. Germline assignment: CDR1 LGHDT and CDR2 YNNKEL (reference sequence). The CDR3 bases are TGTGCCAGCAGCCAAGGGCCTTTAACCCCACCCCTCCACTTT. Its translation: CASSQGPLTPPLHF.

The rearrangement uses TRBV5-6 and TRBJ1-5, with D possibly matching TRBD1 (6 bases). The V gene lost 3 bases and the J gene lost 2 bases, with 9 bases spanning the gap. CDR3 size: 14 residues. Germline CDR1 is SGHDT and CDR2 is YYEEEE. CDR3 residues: CASSSDSRNQPQHF. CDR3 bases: TGTGCCAGCAGCTCGGACAGCCGCAATCAGCCCCAGCATTTT.

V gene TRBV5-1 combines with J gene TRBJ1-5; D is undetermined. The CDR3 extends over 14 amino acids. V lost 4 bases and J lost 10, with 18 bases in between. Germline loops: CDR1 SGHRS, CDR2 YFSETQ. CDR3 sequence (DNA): TGCGCCAGCAGCGTGGGCCCCCTCCAAGGTCCCCAGCATTTT. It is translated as CASSVGPLQGPQHF.

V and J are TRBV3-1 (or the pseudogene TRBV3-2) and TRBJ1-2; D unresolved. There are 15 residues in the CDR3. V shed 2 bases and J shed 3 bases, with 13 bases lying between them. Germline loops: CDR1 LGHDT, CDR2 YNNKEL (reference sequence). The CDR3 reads CASSQTLRSYYGYTF. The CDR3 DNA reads TGTGCCAGCAGCCAAACCCTCAGGAGTTACTATGGCTACACCTTC.

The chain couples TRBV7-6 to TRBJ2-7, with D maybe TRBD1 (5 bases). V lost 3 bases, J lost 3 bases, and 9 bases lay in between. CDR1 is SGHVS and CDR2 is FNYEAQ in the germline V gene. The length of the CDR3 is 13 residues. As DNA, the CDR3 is TGTGCCAGCAGCTTTTCGACAGACTACGAGCAGTACTTC. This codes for CASSFSTDYEQYF.

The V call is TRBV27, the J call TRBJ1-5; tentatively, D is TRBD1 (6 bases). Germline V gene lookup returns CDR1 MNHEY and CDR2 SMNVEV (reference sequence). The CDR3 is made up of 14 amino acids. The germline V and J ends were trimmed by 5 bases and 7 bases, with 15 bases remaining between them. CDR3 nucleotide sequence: TGTGCCAGCAGTGCAGGGGTGGGGGAACAGCCCCAGCATTTT. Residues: CASSAGVGEQPQHF.

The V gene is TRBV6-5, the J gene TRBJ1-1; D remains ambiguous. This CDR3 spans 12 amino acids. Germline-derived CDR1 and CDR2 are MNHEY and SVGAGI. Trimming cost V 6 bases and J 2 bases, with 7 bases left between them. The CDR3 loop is CASRDENTEAFF. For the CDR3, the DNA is TGTGCCAGCAGGGACGAAAACACTGAAGCTTTCTTT.

The CDR3 protein is CASSSPPGQGAIEQYF. The CDR3 DNA reads as TGTGCCAGCAGTTCTCCCCCAGGACAGGGGGCCATCGAGCAGTACTTC. The chain couples TRBV28 to TRBJ2-7, with TRBD1 identical over 11 bases. The CDR3 spans 16 residues. The trim removed 4 bases at V and 6 bases at J, leaving 11 bases unmatched. CDR1 and CDR2 (germline): MDHEN, SYDVKM.

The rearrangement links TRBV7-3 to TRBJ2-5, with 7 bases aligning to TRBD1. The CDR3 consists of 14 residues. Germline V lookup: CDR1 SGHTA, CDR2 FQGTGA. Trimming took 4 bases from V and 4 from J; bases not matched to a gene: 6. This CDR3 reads CASSSQGWGETQYF. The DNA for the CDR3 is TGTGCCAGCAGCTCACAGGGGTGGGGAGAGACCCAGTACTTC.

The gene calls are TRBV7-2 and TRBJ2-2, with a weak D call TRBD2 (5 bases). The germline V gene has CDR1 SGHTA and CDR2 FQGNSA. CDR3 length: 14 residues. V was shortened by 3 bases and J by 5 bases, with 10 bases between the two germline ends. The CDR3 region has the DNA TGTGCCAGCAGCTTGGCGGGTCGGACCGGGGAGCTGTTTTTT. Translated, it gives CASSLAGRTGELFF.

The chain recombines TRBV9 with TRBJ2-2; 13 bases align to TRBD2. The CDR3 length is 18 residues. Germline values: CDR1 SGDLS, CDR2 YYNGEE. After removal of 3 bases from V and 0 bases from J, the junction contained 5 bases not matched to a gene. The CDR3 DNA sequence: TGTGCCAGCAGCGCGTTACTAGCGGGAGGGCCGAACACCGGGGAGCTGTTTTTT. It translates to CASSALLAGGPNTGELFF.

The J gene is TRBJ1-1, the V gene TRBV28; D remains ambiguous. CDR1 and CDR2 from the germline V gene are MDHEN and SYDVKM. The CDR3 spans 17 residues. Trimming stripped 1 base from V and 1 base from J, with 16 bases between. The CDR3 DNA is TGTGCCAGCAGTTTATTAGGCCAGACGAGGCGGAACACTGAAGCTTTCTTT. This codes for CASSLLGQTRRNTEAFF. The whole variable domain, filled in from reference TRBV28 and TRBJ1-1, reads DVKVTQSSRYLVKRTGEKVFLECVQDMDHENMFWYRQDPGLGLRLIYFSYDVKMKEKGDIPEGYSVSREKKERFSLILESASTNQTSMYLCASSLLGQTRRNTEAFFGQGTRLTVV.

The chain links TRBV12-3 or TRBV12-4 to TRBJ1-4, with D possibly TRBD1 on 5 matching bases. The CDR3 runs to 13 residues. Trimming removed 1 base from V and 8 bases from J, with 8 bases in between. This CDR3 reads CASSLVRDEKLFF. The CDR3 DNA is TGTGCCAGCAGTTTAGTCAGGGACGAAAAACTGTTTTTT.

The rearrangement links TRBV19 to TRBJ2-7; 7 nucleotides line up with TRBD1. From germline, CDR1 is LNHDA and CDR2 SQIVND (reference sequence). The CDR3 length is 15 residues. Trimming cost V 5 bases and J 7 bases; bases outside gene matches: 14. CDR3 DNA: TGTGCCAGTAGTCCTGTTCTACAGGGGACCATGGAGCAGTACTTC. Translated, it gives CASSPVLQGTMEQYF.

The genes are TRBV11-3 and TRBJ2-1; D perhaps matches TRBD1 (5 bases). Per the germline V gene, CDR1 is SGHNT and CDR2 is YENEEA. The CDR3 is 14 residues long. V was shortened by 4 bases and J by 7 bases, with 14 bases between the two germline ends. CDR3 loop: CASSWAGWRNEQFF. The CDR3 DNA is TGTGCCAGCAGCTGGGCAGGGTGGCGAAATGAGCAGTTCTTC.

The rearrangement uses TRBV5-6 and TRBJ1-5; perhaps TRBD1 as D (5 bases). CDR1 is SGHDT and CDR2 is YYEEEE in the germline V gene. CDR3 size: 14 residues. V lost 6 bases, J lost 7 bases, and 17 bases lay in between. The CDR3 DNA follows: TGTGCCAGCACCCAGGGAATAGGTGGGCAGCCCCAGCATTTT. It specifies CASTQGIGGQPQHF. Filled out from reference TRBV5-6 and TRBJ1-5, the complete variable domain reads DAGVTQSPTHLIKTRGQQVTLRCSPKSGHDTVSWYQQALGQGPQFIFQYYEEEERQRGNFPDRFSGHQFPNYSSELNVNALLLGDSALYLCASTQGIGGQPQHFGDGTRLSIL.

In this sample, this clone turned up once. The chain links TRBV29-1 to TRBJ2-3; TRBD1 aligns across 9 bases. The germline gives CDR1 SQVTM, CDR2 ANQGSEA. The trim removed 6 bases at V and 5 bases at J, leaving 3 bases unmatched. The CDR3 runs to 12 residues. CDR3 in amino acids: CSVDRGEDTQYF. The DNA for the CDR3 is TGCAGCGTCGACAGGGGGGAAGATACGCAGTATTTT.

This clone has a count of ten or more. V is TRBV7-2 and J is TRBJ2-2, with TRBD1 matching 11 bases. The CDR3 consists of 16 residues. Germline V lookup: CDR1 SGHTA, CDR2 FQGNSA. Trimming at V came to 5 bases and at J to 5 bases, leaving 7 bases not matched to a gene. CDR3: CASSRYGTGGTGELFF. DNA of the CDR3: TGTGCCAGCAGCCGCTACGGGACAGGGGGGACCGGGGAGCTGTTTTTT.

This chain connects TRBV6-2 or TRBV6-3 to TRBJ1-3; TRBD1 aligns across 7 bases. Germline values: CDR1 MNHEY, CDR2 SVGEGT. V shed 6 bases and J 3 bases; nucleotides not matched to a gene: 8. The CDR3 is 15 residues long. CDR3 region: CASSLTGTFGNTIYF. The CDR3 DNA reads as TGTGCCAGCAGCCTGACAGGGACATTTGGAAACACCATATATTTT.

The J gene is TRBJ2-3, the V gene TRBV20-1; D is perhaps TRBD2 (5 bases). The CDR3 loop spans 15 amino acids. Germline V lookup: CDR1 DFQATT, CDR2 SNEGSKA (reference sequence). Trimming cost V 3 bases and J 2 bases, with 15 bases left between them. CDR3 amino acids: CSASHPLALTDTQYF. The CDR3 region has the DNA TGCAGTGCTAGTCATCCGCTAGCCCTCACAGATACGCAGTATTTT.

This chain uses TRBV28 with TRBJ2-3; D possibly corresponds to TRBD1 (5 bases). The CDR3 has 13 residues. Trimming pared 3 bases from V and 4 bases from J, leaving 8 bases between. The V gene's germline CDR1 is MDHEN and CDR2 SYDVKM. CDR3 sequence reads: CASSFGAPDTQYF. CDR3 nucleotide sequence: TGTGCCAGCAGTTTTGGGGCTCCAGATACGCAGTATTTT.

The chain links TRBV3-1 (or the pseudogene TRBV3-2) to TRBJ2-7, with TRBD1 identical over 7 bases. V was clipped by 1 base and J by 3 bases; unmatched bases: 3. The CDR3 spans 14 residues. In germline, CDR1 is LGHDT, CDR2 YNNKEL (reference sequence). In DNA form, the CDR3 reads TGTGCCAGCAGCCAAGGTACAGGGGTCTACGAGCAGTACTTC. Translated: CASSQGTGVYEQYF.

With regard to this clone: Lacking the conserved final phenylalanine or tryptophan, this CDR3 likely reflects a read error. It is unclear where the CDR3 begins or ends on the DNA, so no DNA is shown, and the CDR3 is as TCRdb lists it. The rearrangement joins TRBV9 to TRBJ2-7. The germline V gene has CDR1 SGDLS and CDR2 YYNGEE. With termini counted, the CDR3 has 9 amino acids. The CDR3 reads CASSVESRL.

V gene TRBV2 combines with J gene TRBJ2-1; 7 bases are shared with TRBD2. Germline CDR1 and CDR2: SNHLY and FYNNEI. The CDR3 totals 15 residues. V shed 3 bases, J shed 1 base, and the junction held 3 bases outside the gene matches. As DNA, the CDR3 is TGTGCCAGCAGTGAGCGGGAGCCATCCTACAATGAGCAGTTCTTC. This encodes CASSEREPSYNEQFF.